Each of the 30 T cell receptor beta chains below was sequenced from the same sample in a study of blood T cell repertoires in COVID-19. The table came from immunoSEQ multiplex PCR; TCRdb's copy has only in-frame clones and leaves some out. The sample lists some 190,000 clones, approximately 85% occurring once. Input material: peripheral blood. The receptor set was obtained from a man aged 55-75 years with acute or convalescent COVID-19.

A few counts support this clone. The V call is TRBV27, the J call TRBJ2-2; D uncertain. The germline V gene encodes CDR1 MNHEY and CDR2 SMNVEV (reference sequence). The CDR3 sequence is 15 residues long. Trimming pared 5 bases from V and 1 base from J, leaving 11 bases between. CDR3 in DNA: TGTGCCAGCAGTCCCCCCCGCAGGAACACCGGGGAGCTGTTTTTT. Translated: CASSPPRRNTGELFF.

The chain employs TRBV5-1 and TRBJ2-7, with 8 bases fitting TRBD2. The CDR3 is 14 amino acids. Germline CDR1 SGHRS, CDR2 YFSETQ. V trimming: 7 bases; J trimming: 3 bases; junction bases outside the gene matches: 9. The CDR3, as DNA: TGCGCCAGCGCCGCCACTAGCGGCGGCTACGAGCAGTACTTC. Protein sequence: CASAATSGGYEQYF.

There are a few counts of this clone. The V call is TRBV5-5, the J call TRBJ1-2, with 7 nucleotides matching TRBD1. In germline, CDR1 is SGHKS, CDR2 YYEKEE (reference sequence). The CDR3 contains 15 residues. With V trimmed by 4 bases and J by 4 bases, 10 bases remained unmatched. The DNA for the CDR3 is TGTGCCAGCAGCACCGGGACAGCAGTATCCTATGGCTACACCTTC. It translates to CASSTGTAVSYGYTF.

V usage is TRBV6-2 or TRBV6-3 and J usage is TRBJ1-1, with TRBD1 as a possible D gene (5 bases). This CDR3 is built from 16 residues. V was clipped by 0 bases and J by 4 bases, with 15 bases between them. Per germline, CDR1 MNHEY and CDR2 SVGEGT. The CDR3 region has the DNA TGTGCCAGCAGTTACTCGATGCGGTTCAGGGCCACTGAAGCTTTCTTT. Translated, it gives CASSYSMRFRATEAFF.

This chain uses TRBV27 with TRBJ2-7; 7 bases are a match to TRBD1. The length of the CDR3 is 15 residues. V trimming: 5 bases; J trimming: 7 bases; junction bases outside the gene matches: 14. From germline, CDR1 is MNHEY and CDR2 SMNVEV (reference sequence). CDR3 in DNA: TGTGCCAGCAGTCACGGACAGGCGTACATGAGGGAGCAGTACTTC. Encoded protein: CASSHGQAYMREQYF.

This chain connects TRBV18 to TRBJ1-2, with D hard to call. This CDR3 spans 13 amino acids. The germline CDR1 and CDR2 sequences are KGHSH and LQKENI. Deletions cut 6 bases from V and 0 bases from J, with 8 bases between. CDR3 DNA sequence: TGTGCCAGCTCTCGCGGTGCTAACTATGGCTACACCTTC. This encodes CASSRGANYGYTF.

V and J are TRBV2 and TRBJ2-3; TRBD2 might be the D (5 bases). The V and J ends lost 3 bases and 5 bases respectively, with 12 bases between them. The length of the CDR3 is 14 residues. Germline V CDR1 and CDR2: SNHLY, FYNNEI. The CDR3 reads CASSESGFRDTQYF. The CDR3, as DNA: TGTGCCAGCAGTGAGTCGGGGTTTAGAGATACGCAGTATTTT.

The chain links TRBV28 to TRBJ2-3, with TRBD2 identical over 8 bases. Trimming took 8 bases from V and 4 from J; bases not matched to a gene: 8. Looked up from germline, CDR1 is MDHEN and CDR2 is SYDVKM. This CDR3 comprises 14 residues. The CDR3 loop reads CASPPAGVADTQYF. The CDR3 coding sequence is TGTGCCAGCCCCCCAGCGGGAGTAGCAGATACGCAGTATTTT.

This chain uses TRBV18 with TRBJ2-6; no clear D gene. V was clipped by 4 bases and J by 0 bases, with 7 bases between them. The CDR3 has 15 amino acids. Germline V gives CDR1 KGHSH, CDR2 LQKENI. CDR3 region: CASSLESSGANVLTF. The CDR3 DNA reads TGTGCCAGCTCACTGGAGAGCTCTGGGGCCAACGTCCTGACTTTC.

This rearrangement joins TRBV5-5 to TRBJ1-4; D is ambiguous. The germline CDR1 and CDR2 sequences are SGHKS and YYEKEE (reference sequence). The CDR3 has 15 amino acids. V dropped 4 bases and J dropped 4 bases, with 14 bases sitting between them. This CDR3 is CASSASGNHNEKLFF. CDR3 nucleotide sequence: TGTGCCAGCAGCGCCTCCGGGAACCATAATGAAAAACTGTTTTTT.

This chain links TRBV9 with TRBJ1-1; 9 nucleotides align to TRBD1. The V gene's germline CDR1 is SGDLS and CDR2 YYNGEE. CDR3 size: 15 residues. The junction had 8 bases not matched to a gene; V was cut back by 4 bases and J by 4 bases. CDR3 sequence (DNA): TGTGCCAGCAGCAACTCACAGGGGGCTGCCACTGAAGCTTTCTTT. Translating it yields CASSNSQGAATEAFF.

V is TRBV5-1 and J is TRBJ2-2, with 7 bases aligning to TRBD1. CDR1 is SGHRS and CDR2 is YFSETQ in the germline V gene. This CDR3 has 16 amino acids. Trimming took 3 bases from V and 6 from J; bases not matched to a gene: 11. The DNA for the CDR3 is TGCGCCAGCAGCTCTGCTCGACCTCAGGGGGCCGGGGAGCTGTTTTTT. This encodes CASSSARPQGAGELFF.

V is TRBV27 and J is TRBJ2-1, with 9 bases identical to TRBD2. J gave up 9 bases and V 2 bases, and 11 bases lay outside the gene matches. Germline lookup yields CDR1 MNHEY and CDR2 SMNVEV (reference sequence). The CDR3 loop spans 16 amino acids. The DNA of the CDR3 is TGTGCCAGCAGTTTACTAAAAGCGGGAGGCCCCGGTGAGCAGTTCTTC. The encoded protein is CASSLLKAGGPGEQFF.

This sequence joins TRBV27 and TRBJ2-7, with a tentative D call TRBD1 (6 bases). CDR1 is MNHEY, CDR2 SMNVEV, per germline (reference sequence). V gave up 3 bases and J gave up 6 bases, with 15 bases separating them. CDR3 length: 14 residues. In DNA form, the CDR3 reads TGTGCCAGCAGTTTCGAGGGTGGGGGCGTCGAGCAGTACTTC. Translated, it gives CASSFEGGGVEQYF.

The chain has TRBV9 and TRBJ1-2; 8 nucleotides align to TRBD1. Trimming removed 3 bases from V and 3 bases from J; junction bases left unmatched: 4. CDR3 size: 14 residues. Germline V lookup: CDR1 SGDLS, CDR2 YYNGEE. The CDR3 DNA follows: TGTGCCAGCAGCGGGACAGGGACCCACTATGGCTACACCTTC. This gives the protein CASSGTGTHYGYTF. Complete variable domain (other parts from reference TRBV9 and TRBJ1-2): DSGVTQTPKHLITATGQRVTLRCSPRSGDLSVYWYQQSLDQGLQFLIQYYNGEERAKGNILERFSAQQFPDLHSELNLSSLELGDSALYFCASSGTGTHYGYTFGSGTRLTVV.

The chain employs TRBV6-2 or TRBV6-3 and TRBJ1-2; D is perhaps TRBD1 (6 bases). CDR1 MNHEY and CDR2 SVGEGT come from the germline V gene. Trimming took off 6 bases at V and 4 bases at J, with 21 bases between the two ends. The CDR3 extends over 16 amino acids. CDR3 in amino acids: CASSRHTRTDIYGYTF. CDR3 coding DNA: TGTGCCAGCAGCCGCCATACACGGACAGACATCTATGGCTACACCTTC.

The chain has TRBV30 and TRBJ1-2; tentatively, D is TRBD1 (6 bases). V lost 1 base, J lost 8 bases, and 14 bases lay in between. This CDR3 comprises 13 residues. CDR1 GTSNPN and CDR2 SVGIG come from the germline V gene (reference sequence). This CDR3 is CAWSAHWTDGYTF. The CDR3 DNA follows: TGTGCCTGGAGTGCCCATTGGACAGACGGCTACACCTTC.

The chain links TRBV9 to TRBJ1-1; D is uncertain. The CDR3 is 15 residues long. Germline CDR1 is SGDLS and CDR2 is YYNGEE. V lost 6 bases, J lost 0 bases, and 15 bases lay in between. The CDR3 region is CASTKSGLMNTEAFF. The CDR3 DNA is TGTGCCAGCACCAAGTCCGGACTCATGAACACTGAAGCTTTCTTT.

Written as DNA, the CDR3 is TGTGCCAGCAGTTTTAGGAGCGGGAGAACGAATGAGCAGTTCTTC. Encoded protein: CASSFRSGRTNEQFF. The V gene is TRBV28, the J gene TRBJ2-1; the match to TRBD2 covers 8 bases. The CDR3 has 15 amino acids. Germline lookup yields CDR1 MDHEN and CDR2 SYDVKM. J lost 7 bases, V lost 3 bases, and 8 bases had no gene match.

This chain joins TRBV21-1 and TRBJ2-3; TRBD2 is the table's D call and was not checked against the DNA. TRBV21-1 is a pseudogene segment. CDR3 length equals 15 residues. CDR3 nucleotide sequence: TGTGCCAGCCATCAGCCTAGCGGGATAACAGATACGCAGTATTTT. It codes for CASHQPSGITDTQYF.

The chain has TRBV5-1 and TRBJ2-3, with TRBD2 matching over 10 bases. The CDR3 runs 17 residues. After removal of 2 bases from V and 0 bases from J, the junction contained 6 bases not matched to a gene. Germline V gene lookup returns CDR1 SGHRS and CDR2 YFSETQ. Here the CDR3 DNA reads TGCGCCAGCAGCTTTGCTCCTAGCGGGGGCAGCACAGATACGCAGTATTTT. Encoded protein: CASSFAPSGGSTDTQYF.

This clone was seen more than once but under ten times. The rearrangement links TRBV28 to TRBJ1-2, with TRBD1 matching over 7 bases. The J call may be mistaken, given a closer DNA end match to TRBJ2-1. This CDR3 has 12 residues. Germline-derived CDR1 and CDR2 are MDHEN and SYDVKM. CDR3 nucleotide sequence: TGTGCCAGCAGTTTCAACACAGGGGACCAGTTCTTC. Residues: CASSFNTGDQFF.

V gene TRBV10-3 combines with J gene TRBJ2-6, with TRBD2 as a possible D gene (6 bases). The V gene's germline CDR1 is ENHRY and CDR2 SYGVKD. V dropped 8 bases and J dropped 4 bases, with 9 bases sitting between them. CDR3 size: 13 residues. The CDR3 coding sequence is TGTGCCATCGGGGGGACCGGGGCCAACGTCCTGACTTTC. It codes for CAIGGTGANVLTF.

This clone appeared a single time. The chain has TRBV30 and TRBJ2-2, with D possibly matching TRBD1 (6 bases). The length of the CDR3 is 12 residues. In germline, CDR1 is GTSNPN, CDR2 SVGIG (reference sequence). V was cut by 4 bases and J by 6 bases, with 9 bases left in between. The CDR3 DNA reads TGTGCCTGGAACAGGGAACCCGGGGAGCTGTTTTTT. Translation gives CAWNREPGELFF.

This rearrangement joins TRBV27 to TRBJ2-7; perhaps TRBD2 as D (6 bases). Germline CDR1 reads MNHEY; CDR2 reads SMNVEV (reference sequence). Trimming pared 8 bases from V and 4 bases from J, leaving 21 bases between. The CDR3 length is 15 residues. The CDR3 is CASGWGGGGLYEQYF. The CDR3 region has the DNA TGTGCCAGCGGCTGGGGTGGTGGGGGGTTATACGAGCAGTACTTC.

The J gene is TRBJ1-2, the V gene TRBV6-7; possible D gene TRBD1, 5 bases. TRBV6-7 is placed among ORFs of uncertain function. The CDR3 totals 13 residues. V gave up 10 bases and J gave up 3 bases, with 15 bases separating them. CDR3 protein: CATLPREHYGYTF. CDR3 nucleotides: TGTGCCACCCTCCCCAGGGAACACTATGGCTACACCTTC.

This chain uses TRBV10-3 with TRBJ2-1; TRBD2 agrees at 14 bases. CDR3 length: 16 amino acids. V was pared by 2 bases and J by 7 bases, with 4 bases of the junction left unmatched. Germline V lookup: CDR1 ENHRY, CDR2 SYGVKD. In DNA, the CDR3 is TGTGCCATCAGTGAGGGCAGGACTAGCGGGAGGAATGAGCAGTTCTTC. Amino acids: CAISEGRTSGRNEQFF.

The CDR3 DNA is TGTGCCAGCAGCATCGACAGTTCTGTGAATGAGCAGTTCTTC. It specifies CASSIDSSVNEQFF. V and J are TRBV7-2 and TRBJ2-1, with D possibly matching TRBD1 (5 bases). The ends were cut back, 5 bases at V and 7 bases at J, with 15 bases in the middle. CDR1 and CDR2 from the germline V gene are SGHTA and FQGNSA. This CDR3 contains 14 residues.

V usage is TRBV28 and J usage is TRBJ2-1; tentatively, D is TRBD2 (6 bases). V dropped 5 bases and J dropped 2 bases, with 10 bases sitting between them. The CDR3 runs 14 residues. Germline loops: CDR1 MDHEN, CDR2 SYDVKM. DNA of the CDR3: TGTGCCAGCAGTGGCGGGACGACCTACAATGAGCAGTTCTTC. It encodes CASSGGTTYNEQFF.

The gene calls are TRBV4-1 and TRBJ2-1; 10 bases fit TRBD2. CDR1 and CDR2 from the germline V gene are MGHRA and YSYEKL. The CDR3 has 18 residues. V dropped 0 bases and J dropped 9; count of bases not matched to a gene: 14. CDR3 in DNA: TGCGCCAGCAGCCAAGATCCGGAGAGTAGCGGGAGGAAAGGTGAGCAGTTCTTC. It yields the protein CASSQDPESSGRKGEQFF.